The rows below give T cell receptor beta chains drawn from one sample of a study of long-term antiretroviral therapy in people with HIV. Profiled with immunoSEQ multiplex PCR; TCRdb holds only in-frame clones, not every one. The profile shows about 28,000 clones, approximately 83% of them singletons. Source: unsorted PBMCs, taken nearly 2.9 years after starting antiretroviral therapy. Receptors originate from a man younger than 40 with HIV. Both conserved end residues are trimmed from each CDR3. Each record gives: V gene, J gene, CDR3 protein.

V: TRBV30; J: TRBJ2-7; CDR3: AWGRQGRSMGYEQY
V: TRBV9; J: TRBJ1-2; CDR3: ASSVSLTIGPTGYGYT
V: TRBV27; J: TRBJ2-2; CDR3: ASSLRLVFGTGATGELF
V: TRBV19; J: TRBJ2-1; CDR3: ASHRGNEQF
V: TRBV18; J: TRBJ2-7; CDR3: ASSPARSYEQY
V: TRBV7-9; J: TRBJ2-1; CDR3: ASLEGARAPDEQF
V: TRBV28; J: TRBJ2-7; CDR3: ASSALRTGLRYEQY
V: TRBV11-2; J: TRBJ1-1; CDR3: ASSLDRAVAF
V: TRBV10-3; J: TRBJ2-1; CDR3: AISTAGGIYNEQF
V: TRBV9; J: TRBJ2-7; CDR3: ASSPQWGGEQY
V: TRBV27; J: TRBJ1-2; CDR3: ASSSTGGADYGYT
V: TRBV4-1; J: TRBJ1-1; CDR3: ASSQQGLENTEAF
V: TRBV5-1; J: TRBJ2-2; CDR3: ASSLGDTNTGELF
V: TRBV6-6; J: TRBJ1-2; CDR3: ASSYSGQGFGYT
V: TRBV11-2; J: TRBJ2-7; CDR3: ASRWDTSYEQY
V: TRBV19; J: TRBJ1-5; CDR3: ASTDRGGSSNQPQH
V: TRBV13; J: TRBJ2-7; CDR3: ASSLGRTTFYEQY
V: TRBV9; J: TRBJ2-1; CDR3: ASSVVGREPYNEQF
V: TRBV19; J: TRBJ2-5; CDR3: ASSILAGQETQY
V: TRBV4-3; J: TRBJ2-3; CDR3: ASSQDGSSTDTQY
V: TRBV5-1; J: TRBJ2-2; CDR3: ASSLEAGLQPGELF
V: TRBV7-2; J: TRBJ2-5; CDR3: ASSLVEETQY
V: TRBV7-9; J: TRBJ1-4; CDR3: ASSNGQAELNEKLF
V: TRBV30; J: TRBJ1-3; CDR3: AWSNGNTIY
V: TRBV9; J: TRBJ2-7; CDR3: ARGGGGSTYEQY
V: TRBV2; J: TRBJ2-1; CDR3: ASKNRLYNEQF
V: TRBV6-4; J: TRBJ2-6; CDR3: ASSSWSGANVLT
V: TRBV7-9; J: TRBJ2-7; CDR3: ASSPGVSYEQY
V: TRBV30; J: TRBJ2-3; CDR3: AWRVSTWGSTDTQY
V: TRBV29-1; J: TRBJ2-2; CDR3: SVEIYRGRIGELF
V: TRBV4-1; J: TRBJ2-3; CDR3: ASSQLGITTDTQY
V: TRBV15; J: TRBJ1-4; CDR3: ATSRDGRQVEKLF
V: TRBV5-1; J: TRBJ1-2; CDR3: ASSLMPGLRDNYGYT
V: TRBV5-6; J: TRBJ2-5; CDR3: ASSLALAGGTQY
V: TRBV18; J: TRBJ1-4; CDR3: ASSGTGFNEKLF
V: TRBV11-2; J: TRBJ1-5; CDR3: ASSLGTGRNQPQH
V: TRBV5-1; J: TRBJ2-7; CDR3: ASSSLGTREDEQY
V: TRBV5-6; J: TRBJ2-5; CDR3: ASSSSSGGAGTQY
V: TRBV28; J: TRBJ1-2; CDR3: ASRTGGVGYT
V: TRBV19; J: TRBJ2-7; CDR3: ASSKAVLPYEQY
V: TRBV7-2; J: TRBJ2-7; CDR3: ASSGRGRQFEQY
V: TRBV10-2; J: TRBJ2-7; CDR3: ASSEGTGWDRSYEQY
V: TRBV19; J: TRBJ1-2; CDR3: ASSPGTAGHSLYGYT
V: TRBV28; J: TRBJ1-2; CDR3: ASSSWGDQPYGYT
V: TRBV25-1; J: TRBJ1-2; CDR3: ASRAGQRDYGYT
V: TRBV19; J: TRBJ2-2; CDR3: ASSIYAVGQENTGELF
V: TRBV7-2; J: TRBJ2-7; CDR3: ASSFRQIYEQY
V: TRBV11-2; J: TRBJ1-4; CDR3: ASSLGAPVLGEKLF
V: TRBV28; J: TRBJ2-1; CDR3: ATQDYHNEQF
V: TRBV10-3; J: TRBJ2-2; CDR3: AISAGGLTGELF